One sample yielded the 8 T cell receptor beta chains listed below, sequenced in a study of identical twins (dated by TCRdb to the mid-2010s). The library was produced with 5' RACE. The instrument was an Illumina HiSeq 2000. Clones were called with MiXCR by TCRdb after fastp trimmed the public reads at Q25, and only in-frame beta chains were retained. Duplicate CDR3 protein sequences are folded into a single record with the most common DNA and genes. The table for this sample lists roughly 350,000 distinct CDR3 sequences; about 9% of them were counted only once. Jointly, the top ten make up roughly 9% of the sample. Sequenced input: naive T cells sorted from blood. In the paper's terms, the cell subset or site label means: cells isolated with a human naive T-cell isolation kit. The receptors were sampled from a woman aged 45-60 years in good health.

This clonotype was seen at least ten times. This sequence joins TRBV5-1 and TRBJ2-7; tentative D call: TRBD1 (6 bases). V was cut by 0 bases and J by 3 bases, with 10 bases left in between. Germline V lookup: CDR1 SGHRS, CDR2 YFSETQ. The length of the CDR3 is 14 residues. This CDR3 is CASSLGGGGYEQYF. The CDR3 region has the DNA TGCGCCAGCAGCTTGGGTGGGGGCGGCTACGAGCAGTACTTC. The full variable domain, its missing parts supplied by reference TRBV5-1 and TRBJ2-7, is KAGVTQTPRYLIKTRGQQVTLSCSPISGHRSVSWYQQTPGQGLQFLFEYFSETQRNKGNFPGRFSGRQFSNSRSEMNVSTLELGDSALYLCASSLGGGGYEQYFGPGTRLTVT.

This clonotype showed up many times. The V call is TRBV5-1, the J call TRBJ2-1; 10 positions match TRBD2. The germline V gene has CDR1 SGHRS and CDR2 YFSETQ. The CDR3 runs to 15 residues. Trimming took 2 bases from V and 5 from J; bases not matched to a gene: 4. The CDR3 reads CASSFASGRNNEQFF. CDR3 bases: TGCGCCAGCAGCTTCGCTAGCGGGAGAAACAATGAGCAGTTCTTC.

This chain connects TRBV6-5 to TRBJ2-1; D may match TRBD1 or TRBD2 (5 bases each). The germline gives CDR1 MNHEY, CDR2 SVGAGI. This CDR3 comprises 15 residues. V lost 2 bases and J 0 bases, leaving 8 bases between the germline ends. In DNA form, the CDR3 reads TGTGCCAGCAGTTACACGGGACCCTCCTACAATGAGCAGTTCTTC. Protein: CASSYTGPSYNEQFF.

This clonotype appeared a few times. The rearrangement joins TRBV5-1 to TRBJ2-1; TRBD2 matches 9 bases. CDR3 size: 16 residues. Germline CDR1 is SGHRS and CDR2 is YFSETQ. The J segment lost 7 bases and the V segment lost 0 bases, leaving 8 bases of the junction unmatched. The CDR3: CASSLVGSGRRNEQFF. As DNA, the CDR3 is TGCGCCAGCAGCTTGGTAGGTAGCGGGAGACGGAATGAGCAGTTCTTC.

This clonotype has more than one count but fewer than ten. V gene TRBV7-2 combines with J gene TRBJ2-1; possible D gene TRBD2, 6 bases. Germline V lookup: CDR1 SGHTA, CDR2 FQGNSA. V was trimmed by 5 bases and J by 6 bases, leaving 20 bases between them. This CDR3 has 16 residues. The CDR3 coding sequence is TGTGCCAGCAGCCCCTCGAAAGCGGGCTTTAGCAATGAGCAGTTCTTC. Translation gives CASSPSKAGFSNEQFF. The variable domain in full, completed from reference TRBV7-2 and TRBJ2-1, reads GAGVSQSPSNKVTEKGKDVELRCDPISGHTALYWYRQSLGQGLEFLIYFQGNSAPDKSGLPSDRFSAERTGGSVSTLTIQRTQQEDSAVYLCASSPSKAGFSNEQFFGPGTRLTVL.

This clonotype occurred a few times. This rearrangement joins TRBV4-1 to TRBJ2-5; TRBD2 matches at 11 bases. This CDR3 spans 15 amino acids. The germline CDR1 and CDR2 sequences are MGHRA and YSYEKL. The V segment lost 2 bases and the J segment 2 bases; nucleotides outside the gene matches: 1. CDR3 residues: CASSQLAGGQETQYF. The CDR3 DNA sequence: TGCGCCAGCAGCCAACTAGCGGGAGGTCAAGAGACCCAGTACTTC.

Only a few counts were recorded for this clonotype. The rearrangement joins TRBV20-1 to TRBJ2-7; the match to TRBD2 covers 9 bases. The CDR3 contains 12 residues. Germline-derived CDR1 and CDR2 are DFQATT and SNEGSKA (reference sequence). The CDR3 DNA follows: TGCACCGCACGGCGGGAGGGAGGGGAGCAGTACGTC. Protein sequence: CTARREGGEQYV.

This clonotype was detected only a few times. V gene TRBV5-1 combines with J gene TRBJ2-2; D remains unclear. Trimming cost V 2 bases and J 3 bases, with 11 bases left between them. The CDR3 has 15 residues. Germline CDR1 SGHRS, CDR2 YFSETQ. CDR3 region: CASSFARSYTGELFF. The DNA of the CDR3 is TGCGCCAGCAGCTTCGCCAGGTCCTACACCGGGGAGCTGTTTTTT.